This T cell receptor (beta chain) comes out of a study of STAT5B mutations in CD4+ large granular lymphocyte leukemia. Overall study: Healthy donors showed HLA-associated enrichment of the CDR3 'QG' motif.

The study, taken as a whole, reports: TRBV06-family usage was enriched in top patient clones (8/27) versus controls (2/35). The CD4+ versus CD8+ T-LGLL clonality difference may reflect limited sample size.

V shed 4 bases, J shed 5 bases, and the junction held 9 bases outside the gene matches. CDR1 and CDR2 (germline): SGDLS, YYNGEE. The CDR3 length is 16 residues. As for this clone: Its antigen remains unknown.

Produced via immunoSEQ multiplex PCR; TCRdb's table is partial and in-frame only. Counted here are 20,000 to 25,000 clones, 74% occurring once; the ten biggest clones make up about a tenth. The origin of this receptor is a human donor in good health. The sequenced sample was CD4+ T cells from blood buffy coats. V and J are TRBV9 and TRBJ2-1, with 10 positions matching TRBD1. The CDR3 DNA reads as TGTGCCAGCAGCTCCCAACGGGACAGGGGTCACAATGAGCAGTTCTTC. Protein: CASSSQRDRGHNEQFF.